This T cell receptor (beta chain) came from a study of blood T cells in healthy people across ages. Points from the study as a whole: PBMCs left unsorted prevented a conclusive naive versus antigen-experienced comparison. Higher naive T cell percentage went strongly together with higher TCR beta diversity.

Germline CDR1 and CDR2: SGHTA and FQGNSA. The CDR3 has 15 amino acids. On this clonotype itself: What it recognizes is unknown. At one end the junction does not follow the germline gene, possibly because of a read error.

A J-beta primer mix and a sample-barcoded 5' primer were used in a second PCR of roughly 7 to 12 cycles. TCRdb analysed the 5' RACE reads with MiXCR anew, one entry per CDR3 protein. This table has 1.5 million to 2 million distinct CDR3 sequences, 28% appearing once. This clonotype was sampled from a woman aged 25 to 39 in good health. Sequenced sample: blood. This chain connects TRBV7-2 to TRBJ1-1; a weak D match, TRBD1 (5 bases). CDR3 amino acids: CASSLASGWLNEAVF. CDR3 DNA: TGTGCCAGCAGCTTAGCATCAGGGTGGTTAAATGAAGCTGTCTTT.